These T cell receptor beta chains were read from a single sample in a study of PD-1 blockade in classical Hodgkin lymphoma. Profiled with immunoSEQ multiplex PCR; TCRdb holds only in-frame clones, not every one. The table has about 24,000 clones, 81% seen once. Sequences were derived from peripheral blood mononuclear cells (PBMCs), sampled before the second cycle of nivolumab. The receptor source for this set is a human donor with classical Hodgkin lymphoma. The conserved cysteine and the conserved F or W are not part of the CDR3 here. Fields, in order: V gene, J gene, CDR3 protein.

TRBV10-1	TRBJ1-1	ASSKGQNTEAF
TRBV10-2	TRBJ2-1	ASSEGGSLSYNEQF
TRBV9	TRBJ2-5	ASSVAPTEGTQY
TRBV27	TRBJ1-5	ASSLAGGDQPQH
TRBV10-3	TRBJ2-3	AISGQGTDTQY
TRBV10-3	TRBJ1-3	AISGTGTSGNTIY
TRBV2	TRBJ2-7	AGNDGGGRVEQY
TRBV11-2	TRBJ2-1	ASSLLSGRGLYNEQF
TRBV28	TRBJ2-7	ASRTSGASTYEQY
TRBV19	TRBJ1-5	ASSRRRNQPQH
TRBV7-6	TRBJ2-1	ASSLRGLAGGSYNEQF
TRBV28	TRBJ1-2	ASRPGTSYGYT
TRBV19	TRBJ1-1	ASGYRGKNTEAF
TRBV10-3	TRBJ2-2	AIRRQGATGELF
TRBV9	TRBJ1-3	ASSVLASGSGNTIY
TRBV14	TRBJ2-1	ASSRGDRSSYNEQF
TRBV2	TRBJ1-2	ASSQTGPGGYT
TRBV7-6	TRBJ1-5	ASSSKERGELGNQPQH
TRBV11-2	TRBJ2-7	ASSLVRGLAYEQY
TRBV5-4	TRBJ2-1	ASSLGQPNEQF
TRBV4-2	TRBJ1-2	ASSLKGTHYGYT
TRBV19	TRBJ2-3	ASSIGRSTDTQY
TRBV4-1	TRBJ2-1	ASSQDGKAGYNEQF
TRBV6-5	TRBJ1-5	ASSPRTERNQPQH
TRBV5-1	TRBJ2-7	ASSPGVYKQY
TRBV5-1	TRBJ2-2	ASSLVLDNTGELF
TRBV19	TRBJ1-5	ASSPQGHNQPQH
TRBV21-1	TRBJ2-7	ASSKPWVNEQY
TRBV10-2	TRBJ2-5	ASSGLAGIQETQY
TRBV30	TRBJ2-7	AWSRGGTFSYEQY
TRBV21-1	TRBJ1-4	ASSKKVAGGHEKLF
TRBV7-2	TRBJ2-3	ASSPGQSTDTQY
TRBV28	TRBJ1-4	ASRSSRERMDEKLF
TRBV7-2	TRBJ1-6	ASSLEQGRNSPLH
TRBV2	TRBJ1-2	ADGWSSEAGYT
TRBV2	TRBJ1-5	ASSDNRGLGQPQH
TRBV30	TRBJ2-2	AWSVRARDTGELF
TRBV7-2	TRBJ2-3	ASSLMRGLAGASDTQY
TRBV6-1	TRBJ1-1	ASMLQGPSNTEAF
TRBV5-4	TRBJ1-1	ASSLGGHNTEAF
TRBV13	TRBJ2-1	ASSLALGLAGNNEQF
TRBV27	TRBJ2-4	ASSLSLTGWGNIQY
TRBV5-6	TRBJ2-2	ASSLGGGRTGELF
TRBV28	TRBJ2-7	ASSFPLGQGHYEQY
TRBV5-6	TRBJ2-7	ASSLSSGNYEQY
TRBV29-1	TRBJ1-2	SAVLKAGRSGYT
TRBV6-5	TRBJ1-6	ASSPGQDIDSPLH
TRBV7-9	TRBJ2-5	ASSHYSGLGGQETQY
TRBV27	TRBJ1-1	ASSSARDRGTEAF